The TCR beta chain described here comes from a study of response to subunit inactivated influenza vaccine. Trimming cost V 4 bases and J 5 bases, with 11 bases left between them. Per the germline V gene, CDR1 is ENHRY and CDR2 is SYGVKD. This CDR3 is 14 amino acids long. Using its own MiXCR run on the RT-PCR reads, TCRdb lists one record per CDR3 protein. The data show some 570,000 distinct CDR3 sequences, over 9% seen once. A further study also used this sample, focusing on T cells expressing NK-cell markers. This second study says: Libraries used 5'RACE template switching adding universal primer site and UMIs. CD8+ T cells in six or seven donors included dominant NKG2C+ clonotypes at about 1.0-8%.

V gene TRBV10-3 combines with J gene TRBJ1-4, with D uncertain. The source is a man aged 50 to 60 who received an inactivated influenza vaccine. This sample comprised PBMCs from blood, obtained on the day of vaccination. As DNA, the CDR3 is TGTGCCATCAGTGGGGCGGGCCAGAATGAAAAACTGTTTTTT. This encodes CAISGAGQNEKLFF.